This T cell receptor (beta chain) was captured in a study of OX40 agonist ivuxolimab in advanced cancers. The repertoire was sequenced with immunoSEQ multiplex PCR; TCRdb's copy has only in-frame clones and lacks some. The sample lists some 87,000 clones; around nine tenths were seen once. V was clipped by 0 bases and J by 0 bases; unmatched bases: 11. This CDR3 has 20 residues. The receptor comes from an adult with an advanced solid tumor such as melanoma, head and neck, liver or kidney cancer. The sequences come from CD4+ or CD8+ T cells sorted from blood, collected in a trial of the OX40 agonist ivuxolimab. The chain combines TRBV23-1 with TRBJ1-3; 10 nucleotides match TRBD1. TRBV23-1 is an ORF for which the function is uncertain. The CDR3 spells CASSQSNRQGALLSGNTIYF. CDR3 DNA: TGCGCCAGCAGTCAATCCAATCGACAGGGGGCCCTTCTCTCTGGAAACACCATATATTTT.